This paragraph reports one T cell receptor beta chain. Its antigen has not been determined. No qualities accompany the bases; no much larger clone lies one base away. Healthy HIV-negative adults with no recently reported acute infections or vaccinations were included as donors. All donors were Caucasian adults living in Nashville, Tennessee, USA. Magnetic negative selection was used to enrich CD4+ T cells, after which naive cells were positively selected on CD45RA and the negative fraction became the memory subset. Blood was collected by leukapheresis, and PBMCs were isolated by Ficoll-Histopaque density gradient centrifugation and then cryopreserved in liquid nitrogen vapor phase. Analytical flow cytometry was used to check the purity and quantity of every magnetically sorted T cell population. From each sorted fraction, genomic DNA was isolated and quantified by UV absorbance on a Nanodrop 2000c.

This entry is derived from a study of shared clonotypes between healthy human individuals (dated by TCRdb to between 2020 and 2021). At the level of the whole study: Three men and two women, aged 18 to 49 years, made up the cohort. For each donor, three plates each were used for CD4 naive and CD4 memory, two plates were used for CD8 naive, and one plate was used for CD8 memory. Blood TCR repertoires of about five healthy adults were deeply sequenced to estimate repertoire size and the extent of clonotype sharing between individuals. Libraries were prepared and TCR repertoires were sequenced by different laboratories using diverse techniques, in order to increase sequencing depth and limit assay-specific biases. Between about 0.94 and 10 billion PBMCs per donor were obtained by leukapheresis. Study-wide findings and limitations: Rarefaction of sorted-subset datasets indicated incomplete sequencing despite the large sequencing depth. Naive subsets generally had larger estimated clonotype richness than memory subsets. The small number of donors limited the genetic and exposure-history diversity represented. When a few donors were compared, the shared fraction of clonotypes was about 5% for naive CD4, 3.5% to 4% for naive CD8, roughly 2.3% for memory CD4, and less than 0.45% for memory CD8. Pairwise subsampling led to the expectation that sequencing depth would affect the degree of clonotype sharing among donors. Clonotypes shared by all four sorted-subset donors showed higher generation probabilities than non-shared clonotypes. Sampling was restricted to blood, and TCR repertoires in tissues likely differ from the TCR repertoires found in blood.

Using the deep immunoSEQ assay, multiplex PCR amplified TCR CDR3 regions from genomic DNA. Genomic DNA extracted from each cell subset was distributed evenly over all wells of several immunoSEQ 96-well plates, and each plate served as one replicate. For sorted subsets, each replicate PCR was loaded with roughly 200 ng genomic DNA, equivalent to some 27,000 T cell genomes. The purified libraries were quantified using a Qubit 3.0 fluorometer, sized with a Bioanalyzer 2100, and then quantified again using the KAPA Library Quantification kit. Each immunoSEQ 96-well plate was sequenced on its own single-read 150-cycle Illumina NextSeq 550 flow cell. As for the original processing: Because the immunoSEQ output included only junctional sequences and no quality scores, the filtering could not be the same as the filtering used for full-length reads. To assign V/J genes and CDR3, sequences were annotated against IMGT germline references using PyIR, a Python wrapper for IgBLAST v1.9. Reads were removed for weak V/J assignments (E-value above 1e-6), missing CDR3, stop codons, out-of-frame junctions, or ambiguous translated residues. V3J clonotypes were defined by identical inferred V gene, J gene, and CDR3 amino acid sequence. The percentage overlap between two repertoires was calculated by dividing the number of shared unique clonotypes by the size of the smaller repertoire. Three approaches were used to assess repertoire richness: RTK rarefaction, the Chao1 estimator, and Recon v2.1 estimates of unobserved clonotypes. OLGA was used to compute generation probabilities for all TCRbeta clonotypes that the gDNA method yielded from a few donors. The immuneACCESS repertoire file appears here via TCRdb, limited to in-frame rearrangements. These files lack a portion of the clones; in checked studies, under half of the deficit traces to unresolved V genes, and the cause of the others is not known. V, J and clone size are taken as reported in that table, and D and trimming were inferred from the DNA itself. A total of about 1.1 million clones appear in this sample, about 84% of them only once. The ten largest clones take up 0.5% to 0.65% of the sample.

Its CDR3 holds 15 amino acids, cysteine through phenylalanine. Of the read, only the CDR3 DNA is kept; its 45 bases are in frame from base 1. Trimming removed 5 bases from V and 4 bases from J, leaving 14 bases between the germline ends. The germline V gene (reference sequence) specifies MNHEY as CDR1 and SMNVEV as CDR2. This chain is built from TRBV27 and TRBJ1-4; 6 matching bases give a weak D call of TRBD1. The sequence was collected from a man between 18 and 35 years old in good health. Some clones in this sample may be carry-over from other donors' samples. Sequencing was performed on memory CD4+ T cells from PBMCs. The cell subset or site label on this specimen signifies: CD45RA-negative fraction. The CDR3: CASSDTGTSNEKLFF. The DNA sequence is TGTGCCAGCAGTGACACCGGGACAAGTAATGAAAAACTGTTTTTT.